This passage covers 23 T cell receptor beta chains from one sample sequenced in a study of memory CD4+ T cells and cytomegalovirus serostatus. Measured with immunoSEQ multiplex PCR; TCRdb has only the in-frame clones, and not every one. The sample has roughly 49,000 clones; 65% to 85% are singletons. The sort gate was single viable CD3+CD4+CD8-CD45RO+ cells for memory CD4+ T cells. Sequences were obtained from memory CD4+ T cells from blood. The source of these receptors is an adult in good health and CMV-seronegative.

The chain carries TRBV7-2 and TRBJ1-2; D not certain. V lost 0 bases and J 10 bases, leaving 15 bases between the germline ends. This CDR3 contains 14 residues. The germline V gene encodes CDR1 SGHTA and CDR2 FQGNSA. The CDR3 DNA sequence: TGTGCCAGCAGCTTAGCGGTTTCTCGGGGATTCTACACCTTC. Translating gives CASSLAVSRGFYTF.

The J gene is TRBJ2-2, the V gene TRBV19; maybe TRBD1 (6 bases). The V and J ends lost 3 bases and 3 bases respectively, with 14 bases between them. CDR3 size: 16 residues. From germline, CDR1 is LNHDA and CDR2 SQIVND (reference sequence). Here the CDR3 reads CASSILTGLYTGELFF. CDR3 coding DNA: TGTGCCAGTAGTATCCTGACAGGTCTATACACCGGGGAGCTGTTTTTT.

This chain uses TRBV30 with TRBJ2-1, with D possibly matching TRBD1 (5 bases). V lost 0 bases and J 9 bases, leaving 12 bases between the germline ends. This CDR3 is built from 13 residues. Germline loops: CDR1 GTSNPN, CDR2 SVGIG (reference sequence). Written as DNA, the CDR3 is TGTGCCTGGAGTGTGAGGAGCCAGGGTGAGCAGTTCTTC. It codes for CAWSVRSQGEQFF.

This clone appeared once. This sequence joins TRBV4-3 and TRBJ2-4, with unresolved D. Trimming stripped 0 bases from V and 5 bases from J, with 11 bases between. The CDR3 sequence is 15 residues long. Germline V lookup: CDR1 LGHNA, CDR2 YSLEER. Here the CDR3 DNA reads TGCGCCAGCAGCCAAGATCTTGGGTTCGAAAACATTCAGTACTTC. This gives the protein CASSQDLGFENIQYF.

Note on this clone: The sample has other DNA sequences that encode this CDR3 too. The chain couples TRBV6-5 to TRBJ1-2, with 10 bases lining up with TRBD1. The CDR3 has 16 residues. The junction had 5 bases not matched to a gene; V was cut back by 0 bases and J by 4 bases. Germline loops: CDR1 MNHEY, CDR2 SVGAGI. The CDR3, as DNA: TGTGCCAGCAGTTACTCGAGGACAGGGGGGGGCTATGGCTACACCTTC. This gives the protein CASSYSRTGGGYGYTF.

This chain connects TRBV7-8 to TRBJ2-2; D remains unclear. The CDR3 length is 15 residues. From germline, CDR1 is SGHVS and CDR2 FQNEAQ. The ends were cut back, 1 base at V and 3 bases at J, with 9 bases in the middle. The DNA for the CDR3 is TGTGCCAGCAGCTTAGTTGACATCTACACCGGGGAGCTGTTTTTT. Translated: CASSLVDIYTGELFF.

V and J are TRBV5-6 and TRBJ1-1, with D possibly TRBD1 on 6 matching bases. In germline, CDR1 is SGHDT, CDR2 YYEEEE. This CDR3 has 14 amino acids. Trimming removed 4 bases from V and 1 base from J, with 11 bases in between. CDR3 amino acids: CASSPTGRNTEAFF. In DNA, the CDR3 is TGTGCCAGCAGCCCCACAGGGCGGAACACTGAAGCTTTCTTT.

The chain has TRBV6-4 and TRBJ2-6; 7 bases are a match to TRBD2. The CDR3 consists of 18 residues. CDR1 and CDR2 from the germline V gene are MRHNA and SNTAGT. Trimming cost V 3 bases and J 0 bases; bases outside gene matches: 8. The CDR3: CASSETGRGGSGANVLTF. In DNA, the CDR3 is TGTGCCAGCAGTGAAACGGGGAGGGGTGGCTCTGGGGCCAACGTCCTGACTTTC.

The genes are TRBV6-5 and TRBJ1-5; D not certain. V lost 7 bases and J 5 bases, leaving 12 bases between the germline ends. The CDR3 extends over 13 amino acids. Germline loops: CDR1 MNHEY, CDR2 SVGAGI. CDR3 sequence reads: CASTGNLDQPQHF. CDR3 bases: TGTGCCAGCACGGGGAATCTAGATCAGCCCCAGCATTTT.

This clone was seen only once. The chain is built from TRBV5-1 and TRBJ1-2; 8 positions agree with TRBD1. There are 15 residues in the CDR3. V was clipped by 4 bases and J by 8 bases; unmatched bases: 13. CDR1 is SGHRS, CDR2 YFSETQ, per germline. CDR3 nucleotides: TGCGCCAGCAGCAAAGCCGGGACAGGAGGCGAGGGCTACACCTTC. Protein sequence: CASSKAGTGGEGYTF.

The genes are TRBV2 and TRBJ2-3, with 7 bases identical to TRBD1. Trimming took 6 bases from V and 0 from J; bases not matched to a gene: 6. Germline-derived CDR1 and CDR2 are SNHLY and FYNNEI. This CDR3 contains 15 residues. CDR3 sequence: CASSNDRVSTDTQYF. The DNA for the CDR3 is TGTGCCAGCAGCAATGACAGGGTCAGCACAGATACGCAGTATTTT.

This chain joins TRBV2 and TRBJ1-5; D unresolved. CDR1 SNHLY and CDR2 FYNNEI come from the germline V gene. The CDR3 is 15 amino acids. V was clipped by 1 base and J by 4 bases, with 11 bases between them. CDR3 coding DNA: TGTGCCAGCAGTGAAGGGTCCTCCTTTAATCAGCCCCAGCATTTT. It specifies CASSEGSSFNQPQHF.

The J gene is TRBJ1-6, the V gene TRBV28, with 7 positions matching TRBD1. Germline trimming cut 6 bases from V and 8 bases from J; bases unmatched to any gene: 16. This CDR3 has 17 residues. Per the germline V gene, CDR1 is MDHEN and CDR2 is SYDVKM. In nucleotides, the CDR3 is TGTGCCAGCAGGGGATACCGCCAAGGGGGCTCTTATTCACCCCTCCACTTT. Translating gives CASRGYRQGGSYSPLHF.

Comment on this clone: At one end, the junction sequence differs from germline, possibly due to a read error. The V and J genes are TRBV4-2 and TRBJ2-2; 7 nucleotides line up with TRBD2. The CDR3 loop spans 16 amino acids. CDR1 and CDR2 from the germline V gene are LGHNA and YNFKEQ. The CDR3 DNA is TGTGCCAGCAACCAATGGCCCGGGGGGAGCACCGGGGAGCTGTTTTTT. Protein: CASNQWPGGSTGELFF.

The V call is TRBV2, the J call TRBJ2-3, with D possibly matching TRBD2 (5 bases). CDR1 and CDR2 from the germline V gene are SNHLY and FYNNEI. This CDR3 region has 14 residues. The V gene lost 4 bases and the J gene lost 5 bases, with 13 bases spanning the gap. DNA for the CDR3: TGTGCCAGCAGTGTGGGTCAGGACTTAGATACGCAGTATTTT. Translated: CASSVGQDLDTQYF.

As DNA, the CDR3 is TGTGCCAGCAGCCGCGGGTTGCAGGGGGAGCATGAAAAACTGTTTTTT. Translating gives CASSRGLQGEHEKLFF. V and J are TRBV4-2 and TRBJ1-4; 7 bases match TRBD1. Germline CDR1 reads LGHNA; CDR2 reads YNFKEQ. Trimming cost V 4 bases and J 6 bases; bases outside gene matches: 11. The CDR3 has 16 amino acids.

The V and J genes are TRBV29-1 and TRBJ1-5; D might be TRBD1 (6 bases). The V end lost 0 bases, the J end lost 6 bases, and 12 bases lay between the germline ends. Germline assignment: CDR1 SQVTM and CDR2 ANQGSEA. The CDR3 length is 14 residues. Written as DNA, the CDR3 is TGCAGCGTTGAAGAAGGGGGACGCGGTCAGCCCCAGCATTTT. Encoded protein: CSVEEGGRGQPQHF.

The V gene is TRBV7-9, the J gene TRBJ2-7; no clear D gene. The CDR3 sequence is 14 residues long. The germline gives CDR1 SEHNR, CDR2 FQNEAQ (reference sequence). Deletions cut 1 base from V and 0 bases from J, with 7 bases between. CDR3 protein: CASSLVADSYEQYF. Written as DNA, the CDR3 is TGTGCCAGCAGCTTAGTTGCCGACTCCTACGAGCAGTACTTC.

This clone is a singleton in its sample. The chain employs TRBV28 and TRBJ2-3; D possibly corresponds to TRBD2 (5 bases). Between the trimmed V and J ends, which lost 6 bases and 0 bases, there was a span of 25 bases. The CDR3 length is 19 residues. Germline loops: CDR1 MDHEN, CDR2 SYDVKM. CDR3 sequence reads: CASRGDLAVRPTSTDTQYF. CDR3 bases: TGTGCCAGCAGGGGAGACCTTGCAGTCCGACCCACTAGCACAGATACGCAGTATTTT.

This chain connects TRBV5-1 to TRBJ1-1; 9 bases are a match to TRBD1. The CDR3 contains 14 residues. CDR1 and CDR2 (germline): SGHRS, YFSETQ. The junction had 2 bases not matched to a gene; V was cut back by 3 bases and J by 2 bases. The CDR3 region is CASSSQGANTEAFF. In DNA form, the CDR3 reads TGCGCCAGCAGCTCACAGGGGGCTAACACTGAAGCTTTCTTT.

This rearrangement joins TRBV18 to TRBJ1-5, with TRBD1 as a possible D gene (5 bases). The CDR3 totals 18 residues. The ends were cut back, 1 base at V and 1 base at J, with 17 bases in the middle. Germline lookup yields CDR1 KGHSH and CDR2 LQKENI. The CDR3 DNA follows: TGTGCCAGCTCACCACGAGGTAGCGGGACTGGAAGCAATCAGCCCCAGCATTTT. It yields the protein CASSPRGSGTGSNQPQHF.

CDR3 DNA: TGTGCCAGCAGCTATACCTACGGACAGGGGTCTAGCACAGATACGCAGTATTTT. Residues: CASSYTYGQGSSTDTQYF. The chain couples TRBV14 to TRBJ2-3; TRBD1 aligns across 9 bases. With V trimmed by 5 bases and J by 0 bases, 12 bases remained unmatched. The CDR3 length is 18 residues. Germline lookup yields CDR1 SGHDN and CDR2 FVKESK.

J is TRBJ1-1 and V is TRBV2, with 7 bases aligning to TRBD1. The CDR3 loop spans 14 amino acids. J was trimmed by 0 bases and V by 7 bases; bases with no gene match: 5. Germline assignment: CDR1 SNHLY and CDR2 FYNNEI. CDR3 bases: TGTGCCAGCACAGGGACAGCCATGAACACTGAAGCTTTCTTT. Translating gives CASTGTAMNTEAFF.